This entry features one TCR beta chain sequence. Its target is not known. TCRdb's table, derived via immunoSEQ multiplex PCR, lists solely in-frame clones and lacks some. The repertoire consists of some 2,000,000 clones, with approximately 94% occurring once and the leading ten covering approximately 0.13%. This CDR3 comprises 14 residues. The data derive from a study of shared clonotypes between healthy human individuals. Overall study results and limits: Despite large depth, sorted-subset datasets appeared incompletely sequenced.

Sequences were obtained from naive CD4+ T cells sorted from blood. Subset reported: CD45RA+ positively selected. The sequence came from a man younger than 30 in good health. V usage is TRBV1 and J usage is TRBJ2-3; TRBD2, the table's D call, was not compared with the DNA. TRBV1 is termed a pseudogene. CDR3 coding DNA: TGCACCAGCAGCTTCCAGGGGAGGGGAGATACGCAGTATTTT. Its protein is CTSSFQGRGDTQYF.